The 31 T cell receptor beta chains in this list originate from one sample, sequenced in a study of shared T cell receptors in the human thymus. The assay was immunoSEQ multiplex PCR, and TCRdb's table has in-frame clones only and misses some. The sample lists about 380,000 clones, 85% to 95% occurring once. Sequencing was done on a sample of thymocytes. Receptors were obtained from a human donor.

This chain connects TRBV28 to TRBJ1-5, with unresolved D. With 1 base removed from V and 2 bases from J, the gap between germline ends came to 12 bases. Germline CDR1 is MDHEN and CDR2 is SYDVKM. This CDR3 is 16 amino acids long. This CDR3 reads CASSLLTQNGNQPQHF. CDR3 coding DNA: TGTGCCAGCAGTTTATTGACACAGAACGGCAATCAGCCCCAGCATTTT.

The chain couples TRBV28 to TRBJ2-7; a weak D match, TRBD2 (6 bases). V gave up 5 bases and J gave up 5 bases, with 19 bases separating them. Germline CDR1 is MDHEN and CDR2 is SYDVKM. The length of the CDR3 is 15 residues. As DNA, the CDR3 is TGTGCCAGCAGTCCTGTACTAGGGGAGGACCACGAGCAGTACTTC. It specifies CASSPVLGEDHEQYF.

V is TRBV5-5 and J is TRBJ2-1; TRBD2 matches at 12 bases. This CDR3 spans 18 amino acids. CDR1 and CDR2 (germline): SGHKS, YYEKEE (reference sequence). With V trimmed by 0 bases and J by 0 bases, 4 bases remained unmatched. Here the CDR3 reads CASSLVASGRGSYNEQFF. DNA for the CDR3: TGTGCCAGCAGCTTGGTTGCTAGCGGGAGGGGCTCCTACAATGAGCAGTTCTTC.

The rearrangement uses TRBV28 and TRBJ1-3, with 9 bases lining up with TRBD1. Germline assignment: CDR1 MDHEN and CDR2 SYDVKM. V lost 5 bases to trimming and J lost 3 bases; unmatched junction nucleotides: 11. CDR3 length equals 17 residues. The CDR3 loop is CASSTPPGTGYGNTIYF. CDR3 nucleotide sequence: TGTGCCAGCAGTACCCCACCCGGGACAGGGTATGGAAACACCATATATTTT.

The CDR3 nucleotides are TGTGCCAGCAGTTATGTCCGGGAGGGAGATACGCAGTATTTT. Translation gives CASSYVREGDTQYF. This sequence joins TRBV6-5 and TRBJ2-3; 8 bases are shared with TRBD2. This CDR3 region has 14 residues. The V and J ends lost 3 bases and 5 bases, in that order; junction bases with no gene match: 4. Germline CDR1 reads MNHEY; CDR2 reads SVGAGI.

V usage is TRBV27 and J usage is TRBJ2-3, with 10 bases that match TRBD2. CDR1 MNHEY and CDR2 SMNVEV come from the germline V gene (reference sequence). The CDR3 runs to 15 residues. After removal of 4 bases from V and 5 bases from J, the junction contained 6 bases not matched to a gene. In DNA, the CDR3 is TGTGCCAGCAGTTGCCTAGCGGGAGTAGGAGATACGCAGTATTTT. It specifies CASSCLAGVGDTQYF.

The genes are TRBV27 and TRBJ2-3, with TRBD1 identical over 9 bases. The J segment lost 6 bases and the V segment lost 0 bases, leaving 10 bases of the junction unmatched. Germline V CDR1 and CDR2: MNHEY, SMNVEV (reference sequence). CDR3 length: 17 amino acids. The DNA for the CDR3 is TGTGCCAGCAGTTTATCGGCTCGGGACAGGGAGGAGGATACGCAGTATTTT. It is translated as CASSLSARDREEDTQYF.

The rearrangement uses TRBV14 and TRBJ2-1; perhaps D is TRBD1 or TRBD2 (6 bases each). In germline, CDR1 is SGHDN, CDR2 FVKESK. Trimming left V 5 bases short and J 5 bases short, with 13 bases between. This CDR3 is built from 14 residues. CDR3: CASSGGRGNNEQFF. The CDR3 nucleotides are TGTGCCAGCAGCGGGGGGCGTGGGAACAATGAGCAGTTCTTC.

This clone is a singleton in its sample. DNA of the CDR3: TGCGCCAGCAGCCAAGGGACAGGGACCCAAGAGACCCAGTACTTC. This translates into CASSQGTGTQETQYF. This chain connects TRBV4-3 to TRBJ2-5, with 8 bases aligning to TRBD1. V was clipped by 1 base and J by 1 base; unmatched bases: 2. Germline V gene data show CDR1 as LGHNA and CDR2 as YSLEER. CDR3 length: 15 residues.

This chain links TRBV28 with TRBJ2-1; 8 bases are shared with TRBD2. In germline, CDR1 is MDHEN, CDR2 SYDVKM. V lost 10 bases to trimming and J lost 14 bases; unmatched junction nucleotides: 10. The CDR3 runs to 11 residues. The DNA of the CDR3 is TGTGCCATCAAAGGCGGGGGGCCCGAGTTCTTC. As protein: CAIKGGGPEFF. Complete variable domain (other parts from reference TRBV28 and TRBJ2-1): DVKVTQSSRYLVKRTGEKVFLECVQDMDHENMFWYRQDPGLGLRLIYFSYDVKMKEKGDIPEGYSVSREKKERFSLILESASTNQTSMYLCAIKGGGPEFFGPGTRLTVL.

The chain recombines TRBV9 with TRBJ2-7; 8 bases line up with TRBD1. The germline V gene has CDR1 SGDLS and CDR2 YYNGEE. V was clipped by 0 bases and J by 2 bases; unmatched bases: 13. This CDR3 has 18 amino acids. CDR3 in DNA: TGTGCCAGCAGCGTAGCTACGAGGATCGGGACAGGCCCCTACGAGCAGTACTTC. Translating it yields CASSVATRIGTGPYEQYF.

The genes are TRBV6-6 and TRBJ2-1, with 10 nucleotides matching TRBD2. The V gene's germline CDR1 is MNHNY and CDR2 SVGAGI (reference sequence). The CDR3 consists of 14 residues. Trimming cost V 7 bases and J 12 bases; bases outside gene matches: 12. DNA for the CDR3: TGTGCCAGCATCCTAGCGGGAGATAATGTCGTGCAGTTCTTC. Protein: CASILAGDNVVQFF.

The chain uses TRBV4-1 and TRBJ2-1; D is uncertain. Germline V gene data show CDR1 as MGHRA and CDR2 as YSYEKL. Between the trimmed V and J ends, which lost 2 bases and 0 bases, there was a span of 5 bases. The CDR3 spans 14 residues. The CDR3 nucleotides read TGCGCCAGCAGCCAAACGAGCTCCTACAATGAGCAGTTCTTC. Translating gives CASSQTSSYNEQFF.

The V and J genes are TRBV6-1 and TRBJ1-2; possibly TRBD1 for D (6 bases). Germline V CDR1 and CDR2: MNHNS, SASEGT. The V end was cut by 6 bases, the J end by 2 bases, with 10 bases between. The CDR3 length is 13 residues. CDR3 nucleotides: TGTGCCAGCAGCCGGGGGCAGAACTATGGCTACACCTTC. Its protein product is CASSRGQNYGYTF.

V gene TRBV4-2 combines with J gene TRBJ1-4, with D perhaps TRBD1 (6 bases). Germline V gene data show CDR1 as LGHNA and CDR2 as YNFKEQ. The CDR3 runs to 20 residues. V shed 2 bases and J shed 2 bases, with 24 bases lying between them. CDR3 sequence (DNA): TGTGCCAGCAGCCAACTCTTCCGGGGGGCCCCCTTGGGTACTAATGAAAAACTGTTTTTT. Its translation: CASSQLFRGAPLGTNEKLFF.

This chain links TRBV7-9 with TRBJ2-7; no firm D call. V lost 5 bases to trimming and J lost 5 bases, with 7 bases between them. This CDR3 comprises 11 residues. Germline CDR1 is SEHNR and CDR2 is FQNEAQ (reference sequence). CDR3 in DNA: TGTGCCAGCAGCCAAGCTCACGAGCAGTACTTC. This translates into CASSQAHEQYF.

This chain uses TRBV5-6 with TRBJ2-3; D remains unclear. The CDR3 is 16 amino acids. The germline V gene has CDR1 SGHDT and CDR2 YYEEEE. V gave up 5 bases and J gave up 0 bases, with 16 bases separating them. This chain's CDR3 is CASRSYSVISTDTQYF. DNA of the CDR3: TGTGCCAGCAGATCCTACTCCGTAATAAGCACAGATACGCAGTATTTT.

Regarding this clone: At one boundary the junction diverges from the germline segment, which might be a read error. The chain combines TRBV7-2 with TRBJ2-7; TRBD2 matches at 13 bases. Per the germline V gene, CDR1 is SGHTA and CDR2 is FQGNSA. This CDR3 region has 18 residues. In DNA form, the CDR3 reads TGTGCCAGCAGCTTATTTAAGGGGACTAGCGGGGACTCCGACGAGCAGTACTTC. It is translated as CASSLFKGTSGDSDEQYF.

This clone was detected once. The chain links TRBV29-1 to TRBJ1-3, with D possibly being TRBD1 (5 bases). The germline V gene encodes CDR1 SQVTM and CDR2 ANQGSEA. Trimming shortened V by 4 bases and J by 1 base, and 14 bases separated the two germline ends. There are 15 residues in the CDR3. CDR3 sequence reads: CSVVRGPPSGNTIYF. In DNA form, the CDR3 reads TGCAGCGTTGTGAGGGGTCCACCTTCTGGAAACACCATATATTTT.

A single count supports this clone. Compared with germline, one end of the junction differs, possibly owing to a read error. The chain joins TRBV6-1 to TRBJ2-7; tentatively, D is TRBD1 or TRBD2 (5 bases each). This CDR3 comprises 16 residues. In germline, CDR1 is MNHNS, CDR2 SASEGT. This CDR3 reads CASSDEGRVSSSEQYF. The CDR3 DNA reads TGTGCCAGCAGTGATGAGGGGCGGGTATCCTCCTCCGAGCAGTACTTC.

This clone was detected once. The rearrangement links TRBV14 to TRBJ2-1, with 10 bases that match TRBD2. The V and J ends lost 5 bases and 0 bases, in that order; junction bases with no gene match: 7. Germline CDR1 SGHDN, CDR2 FVKESK. There are 17 residues in the CDR3. CDR3 sequence reads: CASSTKSSGSSYNEQFF. The CDR3 DNA reads TGTGCCAGCAGCACCAAATCTAGCGGGAGCTCCTACAATGAGCAGTTCTTC.

The chain recombines TRBV5-1 with TRBJ1-2, with TRBD1 identical over 8 bases. With 2 bases clipped from V and 8 bases from J, the junction kept 5 bases outside the gene matches. Germline values: CDR1 SGHRS, CDR2 YFSETQ. CDR3 length: 13 residues. CDR3 sequence reads: CASSFGQGGGYTF. CDR3 DNA sequence: TGCGCCAGCAGCTTCGGACAGGGCGGCGGCTACACCTTC.

The chain combines TRBV6-6 with TRBJ1-2; D is unclear. The CDR3 is made up of 15 amino acids. CDR1 is MNHNY, CDR2 SVGAGI, per germline (reference sequence). V lost 3 bases to trimming and J lost 4 bases, with 15 bases between them. CDR3 sequence reads: CASSYSAGSPYGYTF. CDR3 nucleotide sequence: TGTGCCAGCAGTTATTCCGCAGGCAGTCCCTATGGCTACACCTTC.

The CDR3 sequence is CASSDKGGADTQYF. In DNA form, the CDR3 reads TGTGCCAGCAGTGACAAGGGTGGGGCAGATACGCAGTATTTT. V usage is TRBV28 and J usage is TRBJ2-3; D gene unclear. This CDR3 has 14 residues. Trimming took off 5 bases at V and 4 bases at J, with 13 bases between the two ends. Germline V gene lookup returns CDR1 MDHEN and CDR2 SYDVKM.

The V gene is TRBV27, the J gene TRBJ2-1; D is ambiguous. Germline loops: CDR1 MNHEY, CDR2 SMNVEV (reference sequence). The CDR3 loop spans 12 amino acids. Trimming cost V 6 bases and J 9 bases, with 12 bases left between them. The CDR3 DNA reads as TGTGCCAGCAGCCTCATAGCTGGTGAGCAGTTCTTC. It translates to CASSLIAGEQFF.

The chain combines TRBV6-5 with TRBJ2-1, with TRBD2 matching over 10 bases. This CDR3 spans 13 amino acids. V lost 5 bases and J lost 9; bases outside the gene matches: 4. Germline values: CDR1 MNHEY, CDR2 SVGAGI. As DNA, the CDR3 is TGTGCCAGCAGTGGTCCTAGCGGGAGTGAGCAGTTCTTC. Translation gives CASSGPSGSEQFF.

CDR3 sequence (DNA): TGTGCCAGCAGTTTTACTTCCAGCGGACCGAACACCGGGGAGCTGTTTTTT. This translates into CASSFTSSGPNTGELFF. The gene calls are TRBV28 and TRBJ2-2, with D perhaps matching TRBD2 (5 bases). Per germline, CDR1 MDHEN and CDR2 SYDVKM. The CDR3 extends over 17 amino acids. Trimming stripped 3 bases from V and 0 bases from J, with 14 bases between.

The genes are TRBV7-8 and TRBJ1-1, with 8 bases lining up with TRBD1. The length of the CDR3 is 19 residues. After removal of 0 bases from V and 0 bases from J, the junction contained 12 bases not matched to a gene. The germline V gene has CDR1 SGHVS and CDR2 FQNEAQ. CDR3 sequence (DNA): TGTGCCAGCAGCTTAGCTGGTGCCAGGGGGCGGCCCATGAACACTGAAGCTTTCTTT. Its translation is CASSLAGARGRPMNTEAFF.

This chain joins TRBV4-1 and TRBJ1-2; a weak D match, TRBD1 (6 bases). The ends were cut back, 0 bases at V and 0 bases at J, with 17 bases in the middle. This CDR3 contains 18 residues. The germline CDR1 and CDR2 sequences are MGHRA and YSYEKL. The CDR3 reads CASSQEGPRGGPNYGYTF. The CDR3 DNA follows: TGCGCCAGCAGCCAAGAGGGTCCCAGGGGAGGACCTAACTATGGCTACACCTTC.

CDR3 nucleotides: TGTGCCAGCAGCTTAGACCCGAGTGCTAGCGGGAAAAGCACAGATACGCAGTATTTT. Translation gives CASSLDPSASGKSTDTQYF. The chain employs TRBV7-2 and TRBJ2-3; 9 bases are shared with TRBD2. Germline lookup yields CDR1 SGHTA and CDR2 FQGNSA. The CDR3 contains 19 residues. V lost 1 base and J lost 0; bases outside the gene matches: 11.

The chain combines TRBV25-1 with TRBJ2-1; either TRBD1 or TRBD2 may supply D (6 bases each). CDR3 length: 12 residues. CDR1 is MGHDK, CDR2 SYGVNS, per germline. V was cut by 11 bases and J by 8 bases, with 16 bases left in between. The CDR3 region is CACSMGGDEQFF. In DNA form, the CDR3 reads TGTGCCTGTTCTATGGGGGGCGATGAGCAGTTCTTC.